These T cell receptor beta chains were read from a single sample in a study of T cells after yellow fever vaccination. Each CDR3 protein gets one entry after TCRdb re-called the 5' RACE reads with MiXCR. Of 400,000 or so distinct CDR3 sequences in the sample, about 17% are singletons; the top ten hold 15% to 20%. The sample consisted of PBMCs, taken before the yellow fever booster vaccination. The receptor source for this set is a man younger than 30 who received the YFV17D yellow fever vaccine. CDR3s include the opening cysteine and the closing phenylalanine or tryptophan. Fields, in order: V gene, D gene, J gene, clone size, CDR3 DNA, CDR3 protein. A D gene is named only where the DNA matches it firmly. Size is stated for part of the rows, as once, few or many counts, or as a class when the clone is expanded.

TRBV5-5	NA	TRBJ1-2	few	TGTGCCAGCAGCTTGGACCAGGGATATGGCTACACCTTC	CASSLDQGYGYTF
TRBV6-2/TRBV6-3	NA	TRBJ2-1	NA	TGTGCCAGCAGCAGGGACTCAAACAATGAGCAGTTCTTC	CASSRDSNNEQFF
TRBV29-1	TRBD2	TRBJ2-3	once	TGCAGCGTTGAAGTGGGGGACTACACAGATACGCAGTATTTT	CSVEVGDYTDTQYF
TRBV12-3/TRBV12-4	TRBD2	TRBJ2-4	NA	TGTGCCAGCAGCTCCTTAGCCGGGGGGGGAAACATTCAGTACTTC	CASSSLAGGGNIQYF
TRBV25-1	NA	TRBJ1-2	NA	TGTGCCAGCAGTGAAGGAAAGACAGGACGGCCAACCTTC	CASSEGKTGRPTF
TRBV6-2/TRBV6-3	TRBD2	TRBJ2-2	NA	TGTGCCAGCATGGACGGGGGGGGCGACACCGGGGAGCTGTTTTTT	CASMDGGGDTGELFF
TRBV21-1	NA	TRBJ2-2	few	TGTGCCAGCCCTCGGACAGGGGTGGACGGGGAGCTGTTTTTT	CASPRTGVDGELFF
TRBV4-2	NA	TRBJ1-2	NA	TGTGCCAGCAGAGGCGAGGGCGCCTATGGCTACACCTTC	CASRGEGAYGYTF
TRBV6-5	TRBD2	TRBJ2-7	few	TGTGCCAGCAGTTACTCGACTAGCGGGGCAGGCGAGCAGTACTTC	CASSYSTSGAGEQYF
TRBV5-6	NA	TRBJ2-3	NA	TGTGCCAGCAGCTTGTCCCCCCTGAAGGGCTACACAGATACGCAGTATTTT	CASSLSPLKGYTDTQYF
TRBV6-6	NA	TRBJ2-5	few	TGTGCCAGCAGTCTAGGGGGGTCTCAAGGGACCCAGTACTTC	CASSLGGSQGTQYF
TRBV4-3	NA	TRBJ2-3	NA	TGCGCCAGCAGCCCCTTCTCCGGGGGCACAGATACGCAGTATTTT	CASSPFSGGTDTQYF
TRBV27	NA	TRBJ2-3	NA	TGTGCCAGCAGTTTATCGAGGTGGACAGATACGCAGTATTTT	CASSLSRWTDTQYF